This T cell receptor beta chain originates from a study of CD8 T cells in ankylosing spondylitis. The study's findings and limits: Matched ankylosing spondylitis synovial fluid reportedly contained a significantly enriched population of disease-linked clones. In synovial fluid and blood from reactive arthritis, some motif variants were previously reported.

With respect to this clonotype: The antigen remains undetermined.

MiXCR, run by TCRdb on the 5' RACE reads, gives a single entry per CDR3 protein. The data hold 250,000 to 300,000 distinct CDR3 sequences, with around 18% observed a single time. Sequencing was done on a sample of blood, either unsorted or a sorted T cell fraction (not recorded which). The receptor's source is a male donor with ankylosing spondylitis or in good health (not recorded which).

The CDR3 DNA follows: TGTGCCAGCAGTCCAGACAGGGCCATGAACACCGGGGAGCTGTTTTTT. Translated: CASSPDRAMNTGELFF. The chain uses TRBV7-3 and TRBJ2-2, with 7 bases that match TRBD1. The length of the CDR3 is 16 residues. Trimming at V came to 6 bases and at J to 1 base, leaving 8 bases not matched to a gene. Germline CDR1 is SGHTA and CDR2 is FQGTGA.